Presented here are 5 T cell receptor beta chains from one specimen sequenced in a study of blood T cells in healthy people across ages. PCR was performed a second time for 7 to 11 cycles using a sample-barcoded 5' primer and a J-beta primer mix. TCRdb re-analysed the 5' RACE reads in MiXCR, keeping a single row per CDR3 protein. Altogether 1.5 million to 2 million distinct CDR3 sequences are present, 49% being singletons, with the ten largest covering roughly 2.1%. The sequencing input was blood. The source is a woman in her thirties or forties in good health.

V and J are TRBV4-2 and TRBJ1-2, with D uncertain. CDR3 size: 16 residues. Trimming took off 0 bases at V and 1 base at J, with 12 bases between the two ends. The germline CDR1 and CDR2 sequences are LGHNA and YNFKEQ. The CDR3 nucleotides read TGTGCCAGCAGCCAAGAATGGGCAGCCCATAACTATGGCTACACCTTC. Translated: CASSQEWAAHNYGYTF.

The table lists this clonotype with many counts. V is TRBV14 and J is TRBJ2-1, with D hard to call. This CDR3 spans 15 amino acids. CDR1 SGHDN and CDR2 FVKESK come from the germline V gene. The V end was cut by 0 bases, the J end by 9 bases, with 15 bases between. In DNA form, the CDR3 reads TGTGCCAGCAGCCAAGATCCCCCCCTGGTCGGTGAGCAGTTCTTC. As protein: CASSQDPPLVGEQFF.

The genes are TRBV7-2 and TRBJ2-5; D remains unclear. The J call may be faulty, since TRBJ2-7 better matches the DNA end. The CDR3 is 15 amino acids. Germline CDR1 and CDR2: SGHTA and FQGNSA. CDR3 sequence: CASSLGGMQYNEQYF. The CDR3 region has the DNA TGTGCCAGCAGCTTAGGGGGAATGCAATACAACGAGCAGTACTTC.

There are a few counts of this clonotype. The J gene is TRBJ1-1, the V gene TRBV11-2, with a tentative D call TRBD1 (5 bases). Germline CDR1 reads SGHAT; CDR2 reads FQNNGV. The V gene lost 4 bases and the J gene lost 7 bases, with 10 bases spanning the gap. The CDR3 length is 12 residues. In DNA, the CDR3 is TGTGCCAGCAGCTGGTACCAGGGTGAAGCTTTCTTT. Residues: CASSWYQGEAFF. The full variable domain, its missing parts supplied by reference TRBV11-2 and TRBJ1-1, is EAGVAQSPRYKIIEKRQSVAFWCNPISGHATLYWYQQILGQGPKLLIQFQNNGVVDDSQLPKDRFSAERLKGVDSTLKIQPAKLEDSAVYLCASSWYQGEAFFGQGTRLTVV.

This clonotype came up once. The CDR3 region has the DNA TGCGCCAGCAGCTTGGCCATTACAGGGGGAGTTACAGATACGCAGTATTTT. Translating gives CASSLAITGGVTDTQYF. V is TRBV5-1 and J is TRBJ2-3; 8 bases map to TRBD1. Germline trimming cut 0 bases from V and 3 bases from J; bases unmatched to any gene: 9. CDR3 length: 17 residues. Germline V gene sequence: CDR1 SGHRS, CDR2 YFSETQ.